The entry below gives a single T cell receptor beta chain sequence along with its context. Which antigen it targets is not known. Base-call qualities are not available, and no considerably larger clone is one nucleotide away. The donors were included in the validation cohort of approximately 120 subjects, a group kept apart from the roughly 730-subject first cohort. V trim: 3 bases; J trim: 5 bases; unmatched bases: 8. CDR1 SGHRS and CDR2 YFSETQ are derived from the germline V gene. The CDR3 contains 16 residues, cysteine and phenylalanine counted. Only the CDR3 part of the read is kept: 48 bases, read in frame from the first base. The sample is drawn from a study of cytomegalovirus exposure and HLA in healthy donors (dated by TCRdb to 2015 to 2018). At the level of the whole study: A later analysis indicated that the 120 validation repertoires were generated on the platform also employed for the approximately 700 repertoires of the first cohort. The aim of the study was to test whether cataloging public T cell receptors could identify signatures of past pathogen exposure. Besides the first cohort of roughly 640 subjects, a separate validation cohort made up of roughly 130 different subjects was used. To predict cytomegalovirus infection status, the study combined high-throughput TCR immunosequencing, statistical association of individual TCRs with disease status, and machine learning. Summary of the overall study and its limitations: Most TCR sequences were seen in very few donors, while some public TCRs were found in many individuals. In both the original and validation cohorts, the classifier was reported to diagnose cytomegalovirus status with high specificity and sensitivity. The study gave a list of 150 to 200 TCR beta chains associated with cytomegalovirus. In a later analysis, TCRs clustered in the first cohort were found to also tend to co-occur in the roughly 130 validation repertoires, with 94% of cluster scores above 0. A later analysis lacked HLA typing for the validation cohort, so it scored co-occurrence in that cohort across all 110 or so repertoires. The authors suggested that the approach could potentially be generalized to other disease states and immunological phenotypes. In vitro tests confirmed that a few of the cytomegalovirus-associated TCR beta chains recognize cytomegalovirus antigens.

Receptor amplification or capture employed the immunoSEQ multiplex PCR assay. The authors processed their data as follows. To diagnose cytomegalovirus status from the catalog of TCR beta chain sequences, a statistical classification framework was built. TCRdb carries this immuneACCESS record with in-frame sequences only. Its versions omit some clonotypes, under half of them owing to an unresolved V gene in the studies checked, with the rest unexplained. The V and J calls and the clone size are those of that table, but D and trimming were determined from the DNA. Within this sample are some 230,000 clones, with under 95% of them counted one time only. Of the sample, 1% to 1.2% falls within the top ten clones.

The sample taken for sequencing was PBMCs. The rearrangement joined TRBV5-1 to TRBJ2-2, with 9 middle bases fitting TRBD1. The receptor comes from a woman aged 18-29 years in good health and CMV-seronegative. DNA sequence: TGCGCCAGCAGCTCAACTTCGGGACAGGGAACCGGGGAGCTGTTTTTT. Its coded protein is CASSSTSGQGTGELFF.